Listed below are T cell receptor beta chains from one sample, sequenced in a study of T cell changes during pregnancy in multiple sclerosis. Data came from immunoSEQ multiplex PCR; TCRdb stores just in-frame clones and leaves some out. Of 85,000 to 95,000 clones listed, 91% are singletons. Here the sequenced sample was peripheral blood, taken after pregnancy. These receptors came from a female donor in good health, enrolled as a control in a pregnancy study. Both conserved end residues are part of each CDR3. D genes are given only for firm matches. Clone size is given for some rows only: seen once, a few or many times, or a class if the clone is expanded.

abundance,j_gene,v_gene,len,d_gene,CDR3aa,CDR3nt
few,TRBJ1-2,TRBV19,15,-,CASSIQATGLGDYTF,TGTGCCAGTAGTATACAAGCCACAGGGTTGGGTGACTACACCTTC
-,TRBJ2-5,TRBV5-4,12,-,CASSFKEETQYF,TGTGCCAGCAGCTTTAAGGAGGAGACCCAGTACTTC
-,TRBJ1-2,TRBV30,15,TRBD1,CAWATGGGGHYGYTF,TGTGCCTGGGCTACGGGAGGGGGCGGCCACTATGGCTACACCTTC
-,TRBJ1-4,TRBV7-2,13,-,CASSLRTTEKLFF,TGTGCCAGCAGCTTAAGGACAACTGAAAAACTGTTTTTT
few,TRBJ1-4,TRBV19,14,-,CASTSGRGNEKLFF,TGTGCCAGTACCTCGGGGAGGGGTAATGAAAAACTGTTTTTT
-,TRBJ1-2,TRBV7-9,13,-,CASSLFSSHGYTF,TGTGCCAGCAGCTTATTTAGTTCCCATGGCTACACCTTC
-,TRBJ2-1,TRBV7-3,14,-,CASSLSGFGNEQFF,TGTGCCAGCAGCTTATCAGGTTTCGGCAATGAGCAGTTCTTC
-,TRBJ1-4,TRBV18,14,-,CASKGPRGGEKLFF,TGTGCCAGCAAGGGTCCCCGAGGGGGTGAAAAACTGTTTTTT
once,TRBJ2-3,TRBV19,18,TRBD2,CASSRGTSGGKGTDTQYF,TGTGCCAGTAGTAGAGGGACTAGCGGGGGGAAGGGCACAGATACGCAGTATTTT
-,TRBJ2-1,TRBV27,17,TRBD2,CASSLRGDPGSYNEQFF,TGTGCCAGCAGTTTACGGGGGGACCCCGGCTCCTACAATGAGCAGTTCTTC
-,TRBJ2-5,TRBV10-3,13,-,CAISQGPQETQYF,TGTGCCATCAGCCAGGGTCCGCAAGAGACCCAGTACTTC
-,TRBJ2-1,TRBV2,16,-,CASIRRGTTLLDEQFF,TGTGCCAGCATCCGGCGGGGGACAACCCTTTTAGATGAGCAGTTCTTC
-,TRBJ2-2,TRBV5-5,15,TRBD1,CASSSRQGVGGELFF,TGTGCCAGCAGCTCTCGACAGGGAGTGGGCGGGGAGCTGTTTTTT
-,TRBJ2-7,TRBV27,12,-,CPAGTCPYEQYF,TGTCCTGCGGGGACTTGTCCCTACGAGCAGTACTTC
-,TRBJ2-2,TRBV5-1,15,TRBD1,CASRTTGENTGELFF,TGCGCCAGCAGAACGACAGGGGAGAACACCGGGGAGCTGTTTTTT
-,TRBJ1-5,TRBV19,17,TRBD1,CASSIPPTGGSNQPQHF,TGTGCCAGTAGTATCCCACCGACAGGGGGTAGCAATCAGCCCCAGCATTTT
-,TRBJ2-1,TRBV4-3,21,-,CASSRGSGGANRGASLNEQFF,TGCGCCAGCAGCCGAGGCTCGGGGGGCGCAAATAGGGGGGCCTCCCTCAATGAGCAGTTCTTC
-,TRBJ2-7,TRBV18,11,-,CASSPDSEQYF,TGTGCCAGCTCACCCGATAGCGAGCAGTACTTC
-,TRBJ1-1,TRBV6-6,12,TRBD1,CASTGDRAYAFF,TGTGCCAGCACCGGTGACAGGGCCTACGCTTTCTTT
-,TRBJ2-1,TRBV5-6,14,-,CASSLGGPYNEQFF,TGTGCCAGCAGCTTGGGGGGCCCATACAATGAGCAGTTCTTC
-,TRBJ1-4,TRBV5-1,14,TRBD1,CASSFTGGNEKLFF,TGCGCCAGCAGCTTCACAGGGGGTAATGAAAAACTGTTTTTT
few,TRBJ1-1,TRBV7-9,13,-,CASSPTGDTEAFF,TGTGCCAGCAGCCCCACAGGTGACACTGAAGCTTTCTTT
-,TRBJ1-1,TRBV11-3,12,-,CASRGGNTEAFF,TGTGCCAGCAGAGGGGGGAACACTGAAGCTTTCTTT
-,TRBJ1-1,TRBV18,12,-,CASSPGRAEAFF,TGTGCCAGCTCACCCGGCAGGGCTGAAGCTTTCTTT
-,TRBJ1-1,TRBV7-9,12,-,CASSPLGGAAFF,TGTGCCAGCAGCCCACTCGGGGGGGCTGCTTTCTTT
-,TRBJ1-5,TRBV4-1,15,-,CASSQVAESNQPQHF,TGCGCCAGCAGCCAAGTTGCGGAATCTAATCAGCCCCAGCATTTT
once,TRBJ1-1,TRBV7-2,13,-,CASTIMVGQEAFF,TGTGCCAGCACCATTATGGTGGGACAAGAAGCTTTCTTT
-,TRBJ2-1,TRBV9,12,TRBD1,CASRGRGDEQFF,TGTGCCTCCAGGGGGCGGGGTGATGAGCAGTTCTTC
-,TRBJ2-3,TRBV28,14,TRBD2,CASSLAGGTDTQYF,TGTGCCAGCAGTTTAGCGGGGGGCACAGATACGCAGTATTTT
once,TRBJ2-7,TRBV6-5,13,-,CASSYMGPYEQYF,TGTGCCAGCAGTTACATGGGGCCCTACGAGCAGTACTTC
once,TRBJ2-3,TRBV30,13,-,CAWGVSSTDTQYF,TGTGCCTGGGGTGTTTCTAGCACAGATACGCAGTATTTT
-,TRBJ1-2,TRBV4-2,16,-,CASSRSKAETDYGYTF,TGTGCCAGCAGCCGATCAAAGGCAGAGACAGACTATGGCTACACCTTC
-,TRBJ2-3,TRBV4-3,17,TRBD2,CASSRLGLAGGGDTQYF,TGCGCCAGCAGCCGCCTCGGACTAGCGGGGGGGGGAGATACGCAGTATTTT
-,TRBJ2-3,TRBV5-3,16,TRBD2,CARSSIGLAGTDTQYF,TGTGCCAGAAGCTCAATCGGACTAGCTGGCACAGATACGCAGTATTTT
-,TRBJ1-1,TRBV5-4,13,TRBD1,CASSRDRGPEAFF,TGTGCCAGCAGCCGGGACAGGGGGCCTGAAGCTTTCTTT
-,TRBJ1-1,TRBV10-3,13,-,CAISEIVGTEAFF,TGTGCCATCAGTGAGATCGTCGGCACTGAAGCTTTCTTT
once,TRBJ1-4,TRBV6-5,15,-,CASSSPGRGDEKLFF,TGTGCCAGCAGTTCCCCAGGGCGGGGGGATGAAAAACTGTTTTTT
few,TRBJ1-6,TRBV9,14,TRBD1,CASSAQGGSSPLHF,TGTGCCAGCAGCGCTCAGGGGGGCTCTTCACCCCTCCACTTT
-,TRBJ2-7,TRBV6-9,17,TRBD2,CASSTREAELSSYEQYF,TGTGCCAGCAGCACCCGGGAGGCGGAATTAAGCTCCTACGAGCAGTACTTC
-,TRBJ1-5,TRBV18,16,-,CASSGIGGGSNQPQHF,TGTGCCAGCTCCGGGATCGGGGGGGGTAGCAATCAGCCCCAGCATTTT
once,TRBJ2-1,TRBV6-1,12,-,CASSVQGYEQFF,TGTGCCAGCAGTGTACAGGGTTATGAGCAGTTCTTC
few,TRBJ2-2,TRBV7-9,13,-,CASSPRQEGELFF,TGTGCCAGCAGCCCCCGACAGGAAGGGGAGCTGTTTTTT
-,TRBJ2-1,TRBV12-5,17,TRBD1,CASGLVRGQESYNEQFF,TGTGCTAGTGGTTTGGTACGTGGACAGGAATCCTACAATGAGCAGTTCTTC
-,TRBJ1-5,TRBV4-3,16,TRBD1,CASSQAGGPRYQPQHF,TGCGCCAGCAGCCAAGCAGGGGGCCCGCGCTATCAGCCCCAGCATTTT
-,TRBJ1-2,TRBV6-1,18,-,CASSAQRGQFITFYGYTF,TGTGCCAGCAGTGCCCAAAGAGGACAGTTCATCACCTTCTATGGCTACACCTTC
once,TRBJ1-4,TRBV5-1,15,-,CASSLVAGDGEKLFF,TGCGCCAGCAGCTTGGTCGCAGGGGACGGTGAAAAACTGTTTTTT
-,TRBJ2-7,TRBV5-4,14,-,CASSFRGSSYEQYF,TGTGCCAGCAGCTTCAGGGGTAGCTCCTACGAGCAGTACTTC
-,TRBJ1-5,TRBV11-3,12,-,CASKGARQPQHF,TGTGCCAGCAAAGGGGCTCGACAGCCCCAGCATTTT
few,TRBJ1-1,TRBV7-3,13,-,CASSFSQNTEAFF,TGTGCCAGCAGCTTCTCACAGAACACTGAAGCTTTCTTT
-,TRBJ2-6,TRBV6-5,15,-,CASHTSGSGANVLTF,TGTGCCAGCCACACTTCGGGCTCTGGGGCCAACGTCCTGACTTTC
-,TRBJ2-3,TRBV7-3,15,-,CASSLYGGGSDTQYF,TGTGCCAGCAGCTTATATGGCGGGGGCTCAGATACGCAGTATTTT
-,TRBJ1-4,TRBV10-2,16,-,CASSELGPRGGEKLFF,TGCGCCAGCAGTGAGTTAGGGCCCAGGGGCGGTGAAAAACTGTTTTTT
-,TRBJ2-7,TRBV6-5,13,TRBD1,CASRTDRGHEQYF,TGTGCCAGCAGAACAGACAGGGGCCACGAGCAGTACTTC